One TCR beta chain is described in this entry. This clone is a singleton in its sample. The specificity of this receptor is unknown. No base qualities exist here, and no much larger clone lies one base off it. The method behind the library was the immunoSEQ multiplex PCR assay. RNA was extracted from all samples and reverse transcribed into cDNA, which served as template for TCR sequencing. First-strand cDNA was synthesized using SuperScript III with a 2:1 mix of oligo-dT and random hexamers. A synthetic immune receptor repertoire was used to assess amplification bias, and residual bias was removed computationally. The authors processed their data as follows. Raw reads were preprocessed to remove errors, and CDR3 was defined by IMGT conventions from the conserved cysteine to phenylalanine. Clonality was computed as 1 minus the Shannon entropy, with the entropy normalized by log2 of the number of productive unique TCRs. Whether scalp clones were CD4 or CD8 was inferred by matching scalp TCRbeta sequences against CD4 and CD8 repertoires sorted from blood. TCRdb retrieved this table from immuneACCESS and kept in-frame rearrangements only. Not all clones are present; in checked studies, unresolved V genes account for under half, and no reason is known for the remainder. Clone size and V and J calls were adopted from that table, with D and trimming inferred from the DNA. This sample holds fewer than 40,000 clones; 45% to 65% were observed only once. About 1.8% of the sample is in the top ten clones.

Measured from the cysteine to the phenylalanine, the CDR3 is 15 residues long. The DNA shown is the 45-base CDR3, in frame from base 1. CDR1 MDHEN and CDR2 SYDVKM are derived from the germline V gene. Germline trimming: 5 bases from V, 6 bases from J; junction bases outside gene matches: 9. These data belong to a study of CD8+ T cells in alopecia areata (dated by TCRdb to the late 2010s). Context from the whole study: To study T cell clonal expansion in alopecia areata, the researchers applied high-throughput TCRbeta sequencing to both the C3H/HeJ mouse model and human patients. Human TCRbeta sequencing covered scalp tissue and sorted CD4+ and CD8+ peripheral blood T cells from patchy and totalis/universalis alopecia areata patients and healthy controls. Scalp clonality was compared among normal scalp (n=4), patchy alopecia areata scalp (n=8), and alopecia totalis/universalis scalp (n=8). RNA was extracted with the PAXgene miRNA kit for fixed scalp, the miRNeasy kit for PBMCs, and the RNeasy kit for mouse skin. Amplification of TCRbeta CDR3 regions was done by immunoSEQ multiplex PCR using 35 Vbeta forward primers and 13 Jbeta reverse primers. Overall study results and their limits: Resident alphabeta T cells in normal human skin are also sequenced, complicating scalp TCR repertoire analysis, unlike mouse skin dominated by gammadelta T cells. Lesional scalp, especially in alopecia totalis/universalis, showed higher clonality and more expanded CD8+ clones than normal scalp, suggesting antigenic drive. Shared TCR sequences between patients were less evident than in mice, which may be partly attributable to HLA diversity in the patient population.

In five patients from the biomarker study, CD4+ cells were sorted further to obtain CD25+CD127- cells. Lesional scalp punch biopsies and peripheral blood were collected from alopecia areata patients. PBMCs were separated by density centrifugation and stained for CD3, CD4 and CD8, after which CD4+ and CD8+ T cells were sorted on a FACSAria. Alopecia areata patients who were not treated were recruited through a multicenter biomarker study. The specimen was CD4+ Tregs sorted from blood. In this chain, TRBV28 is recombined with TRBJ2-7; TRBD1 fits 11 bases in the junction. The receptor comes from a human donor with alopecia areata. The CDR3 is CASSIRTGTGGEQYF. The DNA sequence is TGTGCCAGCAGTATTCGTACCGGGACAGGGGGCGAGCAGTACTTC.